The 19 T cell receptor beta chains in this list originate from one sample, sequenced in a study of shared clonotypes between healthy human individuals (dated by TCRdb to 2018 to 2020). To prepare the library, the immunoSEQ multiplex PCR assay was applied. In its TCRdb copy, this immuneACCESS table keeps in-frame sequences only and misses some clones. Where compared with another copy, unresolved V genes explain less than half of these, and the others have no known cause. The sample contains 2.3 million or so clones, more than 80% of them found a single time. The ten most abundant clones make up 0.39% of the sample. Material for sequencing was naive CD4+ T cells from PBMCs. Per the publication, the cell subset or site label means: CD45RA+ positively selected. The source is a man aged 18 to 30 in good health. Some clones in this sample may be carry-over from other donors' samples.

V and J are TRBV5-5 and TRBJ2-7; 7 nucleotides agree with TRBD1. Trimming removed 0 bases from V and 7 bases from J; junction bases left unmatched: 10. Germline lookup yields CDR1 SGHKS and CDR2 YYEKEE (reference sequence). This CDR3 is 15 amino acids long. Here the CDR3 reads CASSLGPTGVGEQYF. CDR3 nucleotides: TGTGCCAGCAGCTTGGGGCCCACAGGGGTAGGAGAGCAGTACTTC. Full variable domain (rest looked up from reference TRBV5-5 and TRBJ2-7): DAGVTQSPTHLIKTRGQQVTLRCSPISGHKSVSWYQQVLGQGPQFIFQYYEKEERGRGNFPDRFSARQFPNYSSELNVNALLLGDSALYLCASSLGPTGVGEQYFGPGTRLTVT.

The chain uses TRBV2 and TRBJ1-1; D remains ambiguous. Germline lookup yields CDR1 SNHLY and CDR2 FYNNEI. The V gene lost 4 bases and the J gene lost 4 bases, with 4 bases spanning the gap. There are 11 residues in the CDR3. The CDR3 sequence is CASSASTEAFF. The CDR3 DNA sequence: TGTGCCAGCAGTGCATCCACTGAAGCTTTCTTT.

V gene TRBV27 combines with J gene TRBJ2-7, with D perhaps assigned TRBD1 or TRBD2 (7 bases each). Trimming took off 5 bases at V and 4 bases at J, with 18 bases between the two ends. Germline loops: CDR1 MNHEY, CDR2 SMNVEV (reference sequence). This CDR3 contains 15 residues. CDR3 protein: CASSRDLQGGYEQYF. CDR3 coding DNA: TGTGCCAGCAGTCGGGACCTCCAGGGGGGGTACGAGCAGTACTTC.

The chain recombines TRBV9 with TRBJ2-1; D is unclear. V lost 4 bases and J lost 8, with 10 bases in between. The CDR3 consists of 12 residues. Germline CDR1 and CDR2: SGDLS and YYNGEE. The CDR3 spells CASSPVGHEQFF. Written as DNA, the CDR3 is TGTGCCAGCAGCCCCGTCGGGCATGAGCAGTTCTTC.

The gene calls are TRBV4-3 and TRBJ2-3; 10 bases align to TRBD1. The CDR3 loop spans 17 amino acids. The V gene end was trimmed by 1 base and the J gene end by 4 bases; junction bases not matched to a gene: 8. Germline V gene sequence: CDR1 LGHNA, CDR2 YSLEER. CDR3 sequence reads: CASSQGLGTGVPDTQYF. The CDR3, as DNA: TGCGCCAGCAGCCAAGGTCTGGGGACAGGGGTTCCAGATACGCAGTATTTT.

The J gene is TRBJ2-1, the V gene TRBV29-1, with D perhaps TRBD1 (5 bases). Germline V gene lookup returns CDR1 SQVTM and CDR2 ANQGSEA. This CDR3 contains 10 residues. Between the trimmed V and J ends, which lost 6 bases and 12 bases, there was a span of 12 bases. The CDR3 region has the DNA TGCAGCGTCCTATTAAGGGGGCAGTTCTTC. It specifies CSVLLRGQFF.

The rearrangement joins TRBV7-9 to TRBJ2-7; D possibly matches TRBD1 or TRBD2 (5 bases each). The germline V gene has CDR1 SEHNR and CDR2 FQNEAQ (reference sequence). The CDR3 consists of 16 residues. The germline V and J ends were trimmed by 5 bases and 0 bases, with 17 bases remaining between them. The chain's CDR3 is CASSPWDGASSYEQYF. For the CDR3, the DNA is TGTGCCAGCAGCCCTTGGGACGGGGCAAGCTCCTACGAGCAGTACTTC.

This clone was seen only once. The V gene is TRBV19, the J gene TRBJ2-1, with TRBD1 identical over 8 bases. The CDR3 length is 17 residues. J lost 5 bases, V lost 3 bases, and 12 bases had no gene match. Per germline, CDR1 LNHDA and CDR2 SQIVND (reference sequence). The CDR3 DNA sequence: TGTGCCAGTAGTATCGACAGGGGCGTTTCCACTAACAATGAGCAGTTCTTC. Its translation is CASSIDRGVSTNNEQFF. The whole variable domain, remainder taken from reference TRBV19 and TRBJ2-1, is DGGITQSPKYLFRKEGQNVTLSCEQNLNHDAMYWYRQDPGQGLRLIYYSQIVNDFQKGDIAEGYSVSREKKESFPLTVTSAQKNPTAFYLCASSIDRGVSTNNEQFFGPGTRLTVL.

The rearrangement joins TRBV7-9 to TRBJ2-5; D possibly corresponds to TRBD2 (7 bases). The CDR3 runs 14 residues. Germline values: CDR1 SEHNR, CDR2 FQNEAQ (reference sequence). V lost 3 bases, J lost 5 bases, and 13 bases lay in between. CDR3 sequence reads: CASSFRGAEETQYF. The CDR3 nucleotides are TGTGCCAGCAGCTTTCGGGGGGCGGAGGAGACCCAGTACTTC.

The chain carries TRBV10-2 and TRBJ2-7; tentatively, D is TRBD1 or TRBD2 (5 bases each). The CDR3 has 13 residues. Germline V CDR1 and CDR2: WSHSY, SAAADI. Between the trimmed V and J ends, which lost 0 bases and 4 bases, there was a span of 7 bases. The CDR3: CASSESGEYEQYF. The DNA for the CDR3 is TGCGCCAGCAGTGAGTCGGGGGAGTACGAGCAGTACTTC.

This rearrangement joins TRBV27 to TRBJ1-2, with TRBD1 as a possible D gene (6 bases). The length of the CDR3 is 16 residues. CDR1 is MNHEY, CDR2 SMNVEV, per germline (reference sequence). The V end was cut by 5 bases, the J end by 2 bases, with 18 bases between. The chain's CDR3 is CASSRGGRGLNYGYTF. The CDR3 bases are TGTGCCAGCAGTAGGGGGGGCCGGGGGCTGAACTATGGCTACACCTTC.

The chain's CDR3 is CASSHKTGSTPLSTDTQYF. Here the CDR3 DNA reads TGTGCCAGCAGTCATAAGACCGGTTCGACCCCCCTTAGCACAGATACGCAGTATTTT. V and J are TRBV7-9 and TRBJ2-3; D uncertain. The CDR3 spans 19 residues. Germline assignment: CDR1 SEHNR and CDR2 FQNEAQ (reference sequence). V was shortened by 6 bases and J by 0 bases, with 25 bases between the two germline ends.

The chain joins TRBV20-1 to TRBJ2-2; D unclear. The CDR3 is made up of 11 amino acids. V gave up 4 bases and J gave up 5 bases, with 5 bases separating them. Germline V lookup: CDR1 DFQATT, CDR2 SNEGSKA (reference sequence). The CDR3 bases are TGCAGTGCTACAGAAACCGGGGAGCTGTTTTTT. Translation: CSATETGELFF.

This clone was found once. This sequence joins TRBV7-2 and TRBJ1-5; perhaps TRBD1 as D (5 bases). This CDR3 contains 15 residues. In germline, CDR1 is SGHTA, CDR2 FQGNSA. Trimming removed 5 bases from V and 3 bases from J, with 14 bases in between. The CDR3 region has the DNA TGTGCCAGCAGCCGCGCCGGGACTACCAATCAGCCCCAGCATTTT. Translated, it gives CASSRAGTTNQPQHF.

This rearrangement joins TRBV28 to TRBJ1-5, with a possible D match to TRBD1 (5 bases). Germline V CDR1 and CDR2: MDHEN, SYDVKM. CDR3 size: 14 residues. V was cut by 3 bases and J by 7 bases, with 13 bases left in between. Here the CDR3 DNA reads TGTGCCAGCAGTTTGGTCAGGGAGAGGCAGCCCCAGCATTTT. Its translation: CASSLVRERQPQHF. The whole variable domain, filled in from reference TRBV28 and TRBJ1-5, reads DVKVTQSSRYLVKRTGEKVFLECVQDMDHENMFWYRQDPGLGLRLIYFSYDVKMKEKGDIPEGYSVSREKKERFSLILESASTNQTSMYLCASSLVRERQPQHFGDGTRLSIL.

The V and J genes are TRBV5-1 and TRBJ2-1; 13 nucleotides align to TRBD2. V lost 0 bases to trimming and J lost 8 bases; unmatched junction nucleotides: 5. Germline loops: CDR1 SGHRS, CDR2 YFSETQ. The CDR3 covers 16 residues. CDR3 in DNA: TGCGCCAGCAGCTTGGGAGGGACTAGCGGGACATATGAGCAGTTCTTC. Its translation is CASSLGGTSGTYEQFF.

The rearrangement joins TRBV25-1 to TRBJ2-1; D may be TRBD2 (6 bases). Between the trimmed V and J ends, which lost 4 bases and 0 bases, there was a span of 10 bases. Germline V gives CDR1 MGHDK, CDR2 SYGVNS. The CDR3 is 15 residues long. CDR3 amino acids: CASSVLASSYNEQFF. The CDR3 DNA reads TGTGCCAGCAGTGTACTAGCCAGCTCCTACAATGAGCAGTTCTTC.

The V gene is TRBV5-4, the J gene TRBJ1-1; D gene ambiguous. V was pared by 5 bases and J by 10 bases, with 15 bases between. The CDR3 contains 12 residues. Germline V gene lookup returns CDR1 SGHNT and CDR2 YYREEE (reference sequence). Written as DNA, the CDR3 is TGTGCCAGCAGTCGTCCGGAGGGTGGAGCTTTCTTT. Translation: CASSRPEGGAFF.

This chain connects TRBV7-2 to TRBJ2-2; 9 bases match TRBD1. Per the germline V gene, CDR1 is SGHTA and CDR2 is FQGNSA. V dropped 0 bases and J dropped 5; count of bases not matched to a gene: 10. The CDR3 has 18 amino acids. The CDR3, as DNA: TGTGCCAGCAGCTTAGCTGGGCCAGGGACAGGGAGGACCGGGGAGCTGTTTTTT. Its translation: CASSLAGPGTGRTGELFF. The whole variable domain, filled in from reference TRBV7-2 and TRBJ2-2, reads GAGVSQSPSNKVTEKGKDVELRCDPISGHTALYWYRQSLGQGLEFLIYFQGNSAPDKSGLPSDRFSAERTGGSVSTLTIQRTQQEDSAVYLCASSLAGPGTGRTGELFFGEGSRLTVL.